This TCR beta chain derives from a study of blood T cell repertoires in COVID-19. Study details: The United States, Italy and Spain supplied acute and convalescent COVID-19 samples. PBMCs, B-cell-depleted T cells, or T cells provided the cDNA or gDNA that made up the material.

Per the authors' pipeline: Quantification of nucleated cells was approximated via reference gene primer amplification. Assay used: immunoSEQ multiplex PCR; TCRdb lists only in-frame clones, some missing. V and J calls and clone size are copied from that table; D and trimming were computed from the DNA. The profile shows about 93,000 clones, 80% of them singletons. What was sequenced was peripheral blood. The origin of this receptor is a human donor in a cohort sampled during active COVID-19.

CDR3 bases: TGTGCCAGCAGCGTACACCCCGGGGAGACAGATACGCAGTATTTT. Protein sequence: CASSVHPGETDTQYF. The chain links TRBV9 to TRBJ2-3, with D perhaps TRBD2 (5 bases). The ends were cut back, 1 base at V and 3 bases at J, with 12 bases in the middle. Per the germline V gene, CDR1 is SGDLS and CDR2 is YYNGEE. The CDR3 is made up of 15 amino acids.